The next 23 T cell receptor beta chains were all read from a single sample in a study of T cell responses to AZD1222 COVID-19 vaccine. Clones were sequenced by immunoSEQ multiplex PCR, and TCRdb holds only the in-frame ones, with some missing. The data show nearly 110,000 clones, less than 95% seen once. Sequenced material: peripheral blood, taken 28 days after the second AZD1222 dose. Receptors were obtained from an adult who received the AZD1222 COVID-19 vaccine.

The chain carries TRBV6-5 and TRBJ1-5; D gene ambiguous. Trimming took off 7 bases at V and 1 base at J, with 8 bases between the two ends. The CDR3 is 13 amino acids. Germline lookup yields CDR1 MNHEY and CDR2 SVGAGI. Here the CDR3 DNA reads TGTGCCAGCACCGGTACGAGCAATCAGCCCCAGCATTTT. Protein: CASTGTSNQPQHF.

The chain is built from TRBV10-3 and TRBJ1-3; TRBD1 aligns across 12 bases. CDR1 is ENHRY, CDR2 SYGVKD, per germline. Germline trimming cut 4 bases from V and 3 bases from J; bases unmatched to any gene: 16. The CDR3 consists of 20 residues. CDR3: CAISANPGTGGSRDGNTIYF. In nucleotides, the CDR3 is TGTGCCATCAGTGCGAATCCCGGGACAGGGGGCTCCCGGGATGGAAACACCATATATTTT.

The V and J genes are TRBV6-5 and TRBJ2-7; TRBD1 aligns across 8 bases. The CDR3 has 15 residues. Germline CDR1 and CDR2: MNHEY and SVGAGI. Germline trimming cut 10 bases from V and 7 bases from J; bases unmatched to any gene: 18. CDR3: CAISSAGTGLGEQYF. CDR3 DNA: TGTGCCATTTCGTCGGCGGGGACAGGCTTGGGGGAGCAGTACTTC.

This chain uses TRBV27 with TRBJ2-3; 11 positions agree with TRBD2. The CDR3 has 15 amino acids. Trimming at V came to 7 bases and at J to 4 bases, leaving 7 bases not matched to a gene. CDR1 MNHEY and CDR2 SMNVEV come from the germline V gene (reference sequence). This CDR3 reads CASTLSGGASDTQYF. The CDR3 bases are TGTGCCAGCACCCTTAGCGGGGGGGCATCAGATACGCAGTATTTT.

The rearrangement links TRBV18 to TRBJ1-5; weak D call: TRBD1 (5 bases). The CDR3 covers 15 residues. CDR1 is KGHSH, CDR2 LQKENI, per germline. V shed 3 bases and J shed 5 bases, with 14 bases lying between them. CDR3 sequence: CASSPDGGSDQPQHF. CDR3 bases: TGTGCCAGCTCACCCGACGGGGGGTCTGATCAGCCCCAGCATTTT.

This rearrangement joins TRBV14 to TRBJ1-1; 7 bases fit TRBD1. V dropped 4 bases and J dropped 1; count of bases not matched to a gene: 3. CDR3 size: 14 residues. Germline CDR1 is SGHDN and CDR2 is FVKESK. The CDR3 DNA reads TGTGCCAGCAGCCCCTGGACAGGGAACACTGAAGCTTTCTTT. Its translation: CASSPWTGNTEAFF.

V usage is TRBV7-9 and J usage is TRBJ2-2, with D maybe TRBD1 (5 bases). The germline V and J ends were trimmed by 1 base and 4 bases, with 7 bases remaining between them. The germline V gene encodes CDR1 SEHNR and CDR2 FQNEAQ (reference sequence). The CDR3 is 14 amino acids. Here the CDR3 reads CASSLVQATGELFF. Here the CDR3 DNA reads TGTGCCAGCAGCTTAGTACAGGCCACCGGGGAGCTGTTTTTT.

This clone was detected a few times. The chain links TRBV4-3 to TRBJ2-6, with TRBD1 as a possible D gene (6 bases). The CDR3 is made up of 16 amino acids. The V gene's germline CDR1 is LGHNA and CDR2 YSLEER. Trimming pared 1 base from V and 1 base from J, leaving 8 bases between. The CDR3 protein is CASSQVRGSGANVLTF. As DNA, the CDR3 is TGCGCCAGCAGCCAAGTGAGGGGGTCTGGGGCCAACGTCCTGACTTTC.

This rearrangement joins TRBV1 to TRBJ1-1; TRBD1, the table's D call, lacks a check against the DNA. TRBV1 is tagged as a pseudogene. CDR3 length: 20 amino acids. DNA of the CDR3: TGCACCAGCAGCCAAGAGTATAGGCTGCAGGAACCACAGTTGAACACTGAAGCTTTCTTT. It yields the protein CTSSQEYRLQEPQLNTEAFF.

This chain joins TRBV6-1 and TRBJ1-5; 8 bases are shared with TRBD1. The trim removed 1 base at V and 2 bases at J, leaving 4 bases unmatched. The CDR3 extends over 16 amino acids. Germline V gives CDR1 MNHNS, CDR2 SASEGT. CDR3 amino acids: CASSEGMGQGNQPQHF. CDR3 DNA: TGTGCCAGCAGTGAAGGCATGGGACAGGGCAATCAGCCCCAGCATTTT.

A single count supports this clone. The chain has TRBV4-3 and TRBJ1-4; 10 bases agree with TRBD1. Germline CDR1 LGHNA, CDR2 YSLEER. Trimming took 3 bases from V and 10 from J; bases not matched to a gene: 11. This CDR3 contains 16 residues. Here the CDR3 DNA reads TGCGCCAGCAGCCAGGGGAAGACAGGGGGCGGAGGAAAACTGTTTTTT. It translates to CASSQGKTGGGGKLFF.

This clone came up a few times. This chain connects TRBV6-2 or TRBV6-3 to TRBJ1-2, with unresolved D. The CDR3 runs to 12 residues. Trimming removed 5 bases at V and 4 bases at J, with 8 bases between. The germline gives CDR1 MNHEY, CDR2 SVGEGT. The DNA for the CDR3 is TGTGCCAGCAGTGAGGGAGCCTATGGCTACACCTTC. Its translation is CASSEGAYGYTF.

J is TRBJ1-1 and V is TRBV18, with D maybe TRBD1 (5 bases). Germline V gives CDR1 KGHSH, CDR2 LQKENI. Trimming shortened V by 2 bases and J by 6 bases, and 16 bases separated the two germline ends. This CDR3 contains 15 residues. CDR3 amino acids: CASSPGAGLWAEAFF. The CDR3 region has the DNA TGTGCCAGCTCACCAGGGGCCGGACTCTGGGCTGAAGCTTTCTTT.

The CDR3 bases are TGTGCCAGCAGCCTTTACTTACTAGCGGGGGGCGGAGAGACCCAGTACTTC. Amino acid sequence: CASSLYLLAGGGETQYF. The chain uses TRBV7-2 and TRBJ2-5; 12 bases are a match to TRBD2. The CDR3 contains 17 residues. Germline assignment: CDR1 SGHTA and CDR2 FQGNSA. V was clipped by 5 bases and J by 4 bases; unmatched bases: 11.

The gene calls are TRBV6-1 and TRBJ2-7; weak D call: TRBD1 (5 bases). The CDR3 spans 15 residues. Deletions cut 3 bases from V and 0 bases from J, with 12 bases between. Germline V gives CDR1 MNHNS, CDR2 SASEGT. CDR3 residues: CASSEGQVSSYEQYF. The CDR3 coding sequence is TGTGCCAGCAGTGAGGGGCAGGTAAGCTCCTACGAGCAGTACTTC.

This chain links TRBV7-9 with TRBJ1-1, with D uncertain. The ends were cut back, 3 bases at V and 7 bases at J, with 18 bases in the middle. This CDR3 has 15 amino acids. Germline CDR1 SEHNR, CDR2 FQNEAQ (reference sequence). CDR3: CASSFCLKTTCEAFF. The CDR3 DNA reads TGTGCCAGCAGCTTCTGTCTGAAAACCACCTGTGAAGCTTTCTTT.

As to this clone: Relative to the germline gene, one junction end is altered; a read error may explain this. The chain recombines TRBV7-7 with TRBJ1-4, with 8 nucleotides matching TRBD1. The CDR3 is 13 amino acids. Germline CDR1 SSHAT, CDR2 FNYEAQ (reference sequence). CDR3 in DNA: TGTGCTAGCAGCTTGGACAGGGAAGAAAAACTGTTTTTT. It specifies CASSLDREEKLFF.

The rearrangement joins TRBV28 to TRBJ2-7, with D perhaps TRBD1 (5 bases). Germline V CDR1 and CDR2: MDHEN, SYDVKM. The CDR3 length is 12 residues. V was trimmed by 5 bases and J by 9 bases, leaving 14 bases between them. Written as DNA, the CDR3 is TGTGCCAGCAGTGACAAAGGGGCCCGGCAGTACTTC. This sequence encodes CASSDKGARQYF.

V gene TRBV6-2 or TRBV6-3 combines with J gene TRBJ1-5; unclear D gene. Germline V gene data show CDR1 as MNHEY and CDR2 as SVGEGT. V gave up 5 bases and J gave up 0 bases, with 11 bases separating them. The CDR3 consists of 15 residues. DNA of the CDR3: TGTGCCAGCAGTCTTCAAGGTGATAGCAATCAGCCCCAGCATTTT. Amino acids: CASSLQGDSNQPQHF.

The CDR3 here is CASSRQSYNSPLHF. CDR3 nucleotide sequence: TGTGCCAGCAGTAGACAGTCGTATAATTCACCCCTCCACTTT. V gene TRBV27 combines with J gene TRBJ1-6, with D possibly matching TRBD1 (5 bases). The germline V gene encodes CDR1 MNHEY and CDR2 SMNVEV (reference sequence). The V and J ends lost 5 bases and 4 bases respectively, with 9 bases between them. The CDR3 spans 14 residues.

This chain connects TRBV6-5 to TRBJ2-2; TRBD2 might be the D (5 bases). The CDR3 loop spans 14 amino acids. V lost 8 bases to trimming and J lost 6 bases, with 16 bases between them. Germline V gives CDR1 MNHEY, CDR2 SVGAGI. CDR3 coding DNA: TGTGCCAGCCGGGAAACAGCAAACCCCGGGGAGCTGTTTTTT. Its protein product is CASRETANPGELFF.

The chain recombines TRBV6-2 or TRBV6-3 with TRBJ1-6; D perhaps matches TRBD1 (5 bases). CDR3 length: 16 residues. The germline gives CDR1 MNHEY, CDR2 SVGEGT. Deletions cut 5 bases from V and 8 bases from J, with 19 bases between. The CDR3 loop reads CASSIIAGTGDSPLHF. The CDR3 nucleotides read TGTGCCAGCAGTATCATCGCGGGGACCGGGGATTCACCCCTCCACTTT.

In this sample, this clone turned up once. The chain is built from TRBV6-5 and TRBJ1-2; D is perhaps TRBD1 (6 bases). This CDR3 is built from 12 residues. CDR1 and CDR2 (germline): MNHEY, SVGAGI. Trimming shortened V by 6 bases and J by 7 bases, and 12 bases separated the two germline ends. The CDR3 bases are TGTGCCAGCAGAAACCGGGACACTGGCTACACCTTC. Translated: CASRNRDTGYTF.